This T cell receptor (beta chain) originates from a study of T-cell reconstitution after alpha-beta-depleted transplantation in children. Construction of the TCRbeta library involved unique molecular identifiers. TCRdb re-analysed the PCR reads in MiXCR, keeping a single row per CDR3 protein. This sample has about 640,000 distinct CDR3 sequences, with around a sixth found just once. V dropped 1 base and J dropped 5 bases, with 8 bases sitting between them. Germline CDR1 and CDR2: LGHNA and YSLEER. This CDR3 has 13 residues. The sample was PBMCs from the stem cell graft donor, taken from the stem cell graft. The chain combines TRBV4-3 with TRBJ1-2; no definite D call. This TCR was sampled from a human donor who donated a stem cell graft to a child with acute myeloid leukemia. The CDR3 protein is CASSQVGVYGYTF. The CDR3 region has the DNA TGCGCCAGCAGCCAAGTAGGCGTTTATGGCTACACCTTC.